This T cell receptor beta chain was observed in a study of tumor-infiltrating lymphocytes in oesophageal squamous cell carcinoma. The CDR3 is made up of 16 amino acids. Losses at the gene ends were 4 bases for V and 7 bases for J; bases not matched to a gene: 8. Germline lookup yields CDR1 SGHVS and CDR2 FQNEAQ. TCRdb analysed the PCR reads with MiXCR anew, one entry per CDR3 protein. The repertoire holds about 12,000 distinct CDR3 sequences, with roughly three fifths as singletons. This receptor was taken from a female donor with esophageal squamous cell carcinoma. The sample comprised esophageal tumor tissue. This chain connects TRBV7-8 to TRBJ2-1; 12 bases line up with TRBD2. The CDR3 sequence is CASSWLAGGPLNEQFF. In DNA form, the CDR3 reads TGTGCCAGCAGCTGGCTAGCGGGAGGGCCTCTGAATGAGCAGTTCTTC.